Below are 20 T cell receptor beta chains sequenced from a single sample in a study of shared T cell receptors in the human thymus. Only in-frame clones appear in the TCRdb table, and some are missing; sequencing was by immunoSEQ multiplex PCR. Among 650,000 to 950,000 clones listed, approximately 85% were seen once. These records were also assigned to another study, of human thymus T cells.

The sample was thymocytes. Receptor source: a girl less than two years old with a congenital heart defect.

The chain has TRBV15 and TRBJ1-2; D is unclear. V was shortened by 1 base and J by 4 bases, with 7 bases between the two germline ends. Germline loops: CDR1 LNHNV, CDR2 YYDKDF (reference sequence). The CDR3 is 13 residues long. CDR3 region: CATSRGRVYGYTF. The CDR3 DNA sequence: TGTGCCACCAGCAGAGGACGGGTCTATGGCTACACCTTC.

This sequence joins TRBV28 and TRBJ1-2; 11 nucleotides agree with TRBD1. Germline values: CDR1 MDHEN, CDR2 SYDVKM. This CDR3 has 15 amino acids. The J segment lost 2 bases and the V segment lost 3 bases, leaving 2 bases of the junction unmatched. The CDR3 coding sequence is TGTGCCAGCAGTTTCCGGGACAGGGGGAACTATGGCTACACCTTC. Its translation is CASSFRDRGNYGYTF.

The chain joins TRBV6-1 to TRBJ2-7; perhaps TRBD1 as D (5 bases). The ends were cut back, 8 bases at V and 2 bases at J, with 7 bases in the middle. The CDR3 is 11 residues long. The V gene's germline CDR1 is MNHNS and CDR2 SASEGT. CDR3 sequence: CASRQTYEQYF. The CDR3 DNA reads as TGTGCCAGCCGACAGACCTACGAGCAGTACTTC.

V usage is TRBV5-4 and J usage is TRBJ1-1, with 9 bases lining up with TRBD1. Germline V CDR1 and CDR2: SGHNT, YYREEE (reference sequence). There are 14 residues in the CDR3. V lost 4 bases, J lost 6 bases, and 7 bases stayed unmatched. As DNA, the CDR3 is TGTGCCAGCAGCCCCTGGGACAGGGTACCTGAAGCTTTCTTT. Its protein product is CASSPWDRVPEAFF.

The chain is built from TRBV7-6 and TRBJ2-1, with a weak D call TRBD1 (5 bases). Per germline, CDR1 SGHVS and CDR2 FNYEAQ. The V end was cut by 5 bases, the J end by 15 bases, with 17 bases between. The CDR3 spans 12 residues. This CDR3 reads CASSPLGPLWFF. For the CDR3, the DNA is TGTGCCAGCAGCCCGCTGGGGCCCCTTTGGTTCTTC.

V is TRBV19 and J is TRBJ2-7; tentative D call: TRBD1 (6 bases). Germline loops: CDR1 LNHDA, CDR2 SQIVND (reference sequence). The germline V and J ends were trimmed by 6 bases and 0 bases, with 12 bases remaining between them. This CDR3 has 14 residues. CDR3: CASSKGTFSYEQYF. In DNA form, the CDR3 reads TGTGCCAGTAGCAAGGGGACATTCTCCTACGAGCAGTACTTC.

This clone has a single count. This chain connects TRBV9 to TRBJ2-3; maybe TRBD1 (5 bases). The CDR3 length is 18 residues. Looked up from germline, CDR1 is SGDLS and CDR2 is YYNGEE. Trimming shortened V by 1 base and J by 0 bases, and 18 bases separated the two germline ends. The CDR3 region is CASSVWGSSSYSTDTQYF. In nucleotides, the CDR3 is TGTGCCAGCAGCGTATGGGGCAGCTCGTCCTATAGCACAGATACGCAGTATTTT.

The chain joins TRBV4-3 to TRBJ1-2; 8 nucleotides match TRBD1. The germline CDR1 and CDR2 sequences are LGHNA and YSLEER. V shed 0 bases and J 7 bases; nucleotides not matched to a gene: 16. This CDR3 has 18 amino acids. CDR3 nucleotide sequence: TGCGCCAGCAGCCAAGATTTCGGGGCGGACAGGGAGAGGTGTGGCTACACCTTC. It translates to CASSQDFGADRERCGYTF.

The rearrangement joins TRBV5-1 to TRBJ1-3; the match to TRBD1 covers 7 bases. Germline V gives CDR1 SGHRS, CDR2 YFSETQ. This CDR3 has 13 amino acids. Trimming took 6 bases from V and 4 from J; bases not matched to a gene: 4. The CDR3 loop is CASTTGPGNTIYF. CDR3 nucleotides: TGCGCCAGCACGACAGGGCCCGGAAACACCATATATTTT.

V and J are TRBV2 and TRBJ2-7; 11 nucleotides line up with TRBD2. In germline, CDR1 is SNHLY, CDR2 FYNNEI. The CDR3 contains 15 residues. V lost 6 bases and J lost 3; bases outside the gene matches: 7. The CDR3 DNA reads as TGTGCCAGCAGCCCCGTCGGGACTAGCGGCTACGAGCAGTACTTC. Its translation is CASSPVGTSGYEQYF.

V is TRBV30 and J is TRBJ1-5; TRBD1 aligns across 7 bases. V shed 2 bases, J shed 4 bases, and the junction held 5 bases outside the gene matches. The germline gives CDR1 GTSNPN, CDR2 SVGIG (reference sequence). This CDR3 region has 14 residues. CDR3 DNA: TGTGCCTGGAGTAGAGGACAGGTAAATCAGCCCCAGCATTTT. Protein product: CAWSRGQVNQPQHF.

The CDR3 sequence is CASTGEGWGTEAFF. Written as DNA, the CDR3 is TGTGCCAGCACCGGCGAGGGCTGGGGTACTGAAGCTTTCTTT. The chain combines TRBV6-1 with TRBJ1-1; D is unresolved. Trimming left V 7 bases short and J 5 bases short, with 17 bases between. The germline gives CDR1 MNHNS, CDR2 SASEGT. CDR3 size: 14 residues.

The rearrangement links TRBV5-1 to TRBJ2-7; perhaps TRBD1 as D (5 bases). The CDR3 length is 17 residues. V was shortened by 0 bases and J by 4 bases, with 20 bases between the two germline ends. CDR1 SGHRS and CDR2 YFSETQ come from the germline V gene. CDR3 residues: CASSLAFDRLSDYEQYF. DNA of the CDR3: TGCGCCAGCAGCTTGGCCTTTGACAGACTTTCGGATTACGAGCAGTACTTC.

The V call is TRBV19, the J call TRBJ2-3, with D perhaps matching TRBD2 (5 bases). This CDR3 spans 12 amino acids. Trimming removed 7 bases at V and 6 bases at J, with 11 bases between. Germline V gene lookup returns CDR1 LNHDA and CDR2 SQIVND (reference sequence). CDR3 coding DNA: TGTGCCAGTACGTCCGGCGGGGATACGCAGTATTTT. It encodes CASTSGGDTQYF.

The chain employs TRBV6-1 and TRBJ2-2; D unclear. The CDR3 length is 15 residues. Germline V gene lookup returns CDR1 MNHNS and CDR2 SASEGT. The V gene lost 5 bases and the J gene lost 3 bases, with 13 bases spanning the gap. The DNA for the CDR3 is TGTGCCAGCAGTTCGGGTCCCCATTACACCGGGGAGCTGTTTTTT. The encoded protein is CASSSGPHYTGELFF.

The CDR3 reads CATRKSGGPPDTQYF. CDR3 DNA: TGTGCCACCAGGAAGTCGGGGGGGCCCCCAGATACGCAGTATTTT. The rearrangement links TRBV15 to TRBJ2-3, with 8 bases that match TRBD2. The ends lost 6 bases at V and 4 bases at J; junction bases unmatched: 9. Per germline, CDR1 LNHNV and CDR2 YYDKDF (reference sequence). CDR3 length equals 15 residues.

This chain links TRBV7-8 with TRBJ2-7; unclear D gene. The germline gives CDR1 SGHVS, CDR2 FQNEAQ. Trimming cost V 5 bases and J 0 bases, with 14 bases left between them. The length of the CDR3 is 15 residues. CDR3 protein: CASSLLAALSYEQYF. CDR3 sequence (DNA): TGTGCCAGCAGCCTCCTCGCAGCGCTCTCCTACGAGCAGTACTTC.

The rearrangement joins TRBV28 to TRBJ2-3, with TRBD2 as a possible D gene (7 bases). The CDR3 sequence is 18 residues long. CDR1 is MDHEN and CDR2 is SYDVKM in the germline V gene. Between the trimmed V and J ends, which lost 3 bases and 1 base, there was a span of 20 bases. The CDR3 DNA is TGTGCCAGCAGTTTCCCTGACCGACGGGGGGCTCGCACAGATACGCAGTATTTT. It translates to CASSFPDRRGARTDTQYF.

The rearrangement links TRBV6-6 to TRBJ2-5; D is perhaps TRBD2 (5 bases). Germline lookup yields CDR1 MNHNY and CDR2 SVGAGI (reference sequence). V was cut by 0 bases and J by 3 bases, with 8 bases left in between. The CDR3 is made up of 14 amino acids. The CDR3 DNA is TGTGCCAGCAGTTACTCTAGGAGGAAAGAGACCCAGTACTTC. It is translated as CASSYSRRKETQYF.

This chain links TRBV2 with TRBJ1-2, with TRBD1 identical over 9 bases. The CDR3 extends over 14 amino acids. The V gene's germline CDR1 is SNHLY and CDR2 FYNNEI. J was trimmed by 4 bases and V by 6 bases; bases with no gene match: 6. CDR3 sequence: CASRVDRGAYGYTF. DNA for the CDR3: TGTGCCAGCAGGGTCGACAGGGGGGCCTATGGCTACACCTTC.